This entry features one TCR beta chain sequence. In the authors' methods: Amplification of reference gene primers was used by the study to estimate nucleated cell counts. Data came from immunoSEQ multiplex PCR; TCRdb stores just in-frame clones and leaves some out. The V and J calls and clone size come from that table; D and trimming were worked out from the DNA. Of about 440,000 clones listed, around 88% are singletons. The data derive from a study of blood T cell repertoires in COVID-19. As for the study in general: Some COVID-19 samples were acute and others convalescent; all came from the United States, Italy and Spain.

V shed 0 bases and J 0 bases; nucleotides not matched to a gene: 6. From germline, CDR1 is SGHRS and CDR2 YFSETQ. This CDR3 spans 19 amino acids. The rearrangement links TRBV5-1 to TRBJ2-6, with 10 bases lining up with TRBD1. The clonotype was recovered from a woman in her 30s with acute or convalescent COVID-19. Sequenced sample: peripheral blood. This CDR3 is CASSLVGTGANSGANVLTF. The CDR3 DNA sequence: TGCGCCAGCAGCTTGGTAGGGACAGGGGCGAACTCTGGGGCCAACGTCCTGACTTTC.